This TCR beta chain was observed in a study of cytomegalovirus exposure and HLA in healthy donors. In the PCR, 60 Vbeta and 13 Jbeta primers were used. The protocol was immunoSEQ multiplex PCR, while the TCRdb copy is restricted to in-frame clones and leaves out a portion. This sample's table reports 150,000 to 250,000 clones. Regarding the study as a whole: Presence/absence analyses rested on an assumption that sequencing depth was roughly uniform across donors.

Germline CDR1 and CDR2: LNHDA and SQIVND (reference sequence). This CDR3 is 16 amino acids long. The ends lost 5 bases at V and 4 bases at J; junction bases unmatched: 12. As for this clone: Its antigen is currently unknown.

This clonotype was obtained from a boy between 10 and 17 years old in good health and CMV-seronegative. The chain recombines TRBV19 with TRBJ2-3, with TRBD2 identical over 7 bases. The sample taken for sequencing was PBMCs. CDR3: CASSGLGGSKADTQYF. CDR3 DNA: TGTGCCAGTAGTGGATTGGGGGGGAGCAAGGCAGATACGCAGTATTTT. The entire variable domain, with the rest obtained from reference TRBV19 and TRBJ2-3, is as follows: DGGITQSPKYLFRKEGQNVTLSCEQNLNHDAMYWYRQDPGQGLRLIYYSQIVNDFQKGDIAEGYSVSREKKESFPLTVTSAQKNPTAFYLCASSGLGGSKADTQYFGPGTRLTVL.